The 27 T cell receptor beta chains given below trace back to one sample, sequenced in a study of immune heterogeneity within non-small cell lung tumors. Using 32 V and 13 J primers, multiplex PCR amplified TCR beta CDR3. TCRdb independently ran MiXCR on the multiplex PCR reads; one entry per CDR3 protein. The data show about 2,000 distinct CDR3 sequences, with around 30% seen just once and around 15% held by the top ten. Bulk tumor genomic DNA (600 ng per sample) served as template. Several widely spaced biopsies per primary tumor were taken during surgery. The cohort was untreated, with newly diagnosed non-small cell lung cancer undergoing curative surgery. The material sequenced was lung tumor tissue. The source of these receptors is a man in his sixties with non-small cell lung cancer.

The gene calls are TRBV4-2 and TRBJ2-1; 11 bases align to TRBD2. Losses at the gene ends were 3 bases for V and 6 bases for J; bases not matched to a gene: 10. The germline gives CDR1 LGHNA, CDR2 YNFKEQ. This CDR3 region has 17 residues. The DNA for the CDR3 is TGTGCCAGCAGCCAGATCACTAGCGGGAGTCAATGCAATGAGCAGTTCTTC. Amino acids: CASSQITSGSQCNEQFF.

This clonotype is classed as medium-sized (0.01 to 0.1%). The V call is TRBV7-3, the J call TRBJ2-2; TRBD2 agrees at 8 bases. The trim removed 2 bases at V and 0 bases at J, leaving 8 bases unmatched. CDR1 is SGHTA, CDR2 FQGTGA, per germline. This CDR3 has 18 amino acids. CDR3 bases: TGTGCCAGCAGCTTATTGGCGGGAGGTCGCCCGAACACCGGGGAGCTGTTTTTT. This sequence encodes CASSLLAGGRPNTGELFF.

In this sample, this clonotype is medium-sized (0.01 to 0.1%). J is TRBJ2-7 and V is TRBV3-1, with 14 positions matching TRBD2. Per the germline V gene, CDR1 is LGHDT and CDR2 is YNNKEL (reference sequence). The CDR3 has 15 residues. The trim removed 6 bases at V and 5 bases at J, leaving 6 bases unmatched. The CDR3 reads CASSLGLAGVDEQYF. CDR3 coding DNA: TGTGCCAGCAGTCTGGGACTAGCGGGAGTGGACGAGCAGTACTTC.

This clonotype was seen only a few times. The chain combines TRBV29-1 with TRBJ1-1; 7 positions agree with TRBD1. V shed 4 bases and J 5 bases; nucleotides not matched to a gene: 13. The CDR3 has 15 amino acids. Germline CDR1 is SQVTM and CDR2 is ANQGSEA. The CDR3 reads CSVGAGQVGGTEAFF. The CDR3 region has the DNA TGCAGCGTTGGGGCCGGACAGGTCGGGGGAACTGAAGCTTTCTTT.

The chain uses TRBV2 and TRBJ1-4, with D tentatively TRBD1 (6 bases). V gave up 5 bases and J gave up 8 bases, with 15 bases separating them. Per the germline V gene, CDR1 is SNHLY and CDR2 is FYNNEI. There are 14 residues in the CDR3. CDR3 coding DNA: TGTGCCAGCAGTAGGGATCCCAGGGGCGAAAAACTGTTTTTT. Protein sequence: CASSRDPRGEKLFF.

V and J are TRBV9 and TRBJ2-3; 9 bases are shared with TRBD1. CDR1 and CDR2 (germline): SGDLS, YYNGEE. V was pared by 5 bases and J by 3 bases, with 7 bases of the junction left unmatched. There are 15 residues in the CDR3. The CDR3 loop reads CASRRTGGWTDTQYF. CDR3 in DNA: TGTGCCAGCAGAAGAACAGGGGGCTGGACAGATACGCAGTATTTT.

In this sample, this clonotype is medium-sized. The chain employs TRBV9 and TRBJ2-7; TRBD1 matches at 8 bases. The trim removed 4 bases at V and 3 bases at J, leaving 6 bases unmatched. Per the germline V gene, CDR1 is SGDLS and CDR2 is YYNGEE. The CDR3 has 14 residues. The CDR3 protein is CASSPQGVGYEQYF. CDR3 nucleotides: TGTGCCAGCAGCCCACAGGGGGTCGGCTACGAGCAGTACTTC.

This clonotype was seen a handful of times. The chain is built from TRBV5-1 and TRBJ1-5, with TRBD1 matching over 8 bases. This CDR3 region has 14 residues. Germline-derived CDR1 and CDR2 are SGHRS and YFSETQ. Trimming took 4 bases from V and 4 from J; bases not matched to a gene: 4. For the CDR3, the DNA is TGCGCCAGCAGCCCCGGGACAGGTAATCAGCCCCAGCATTTT. This encodes CASSPGTGNQPQHF.

In its sample, this clonotype is large. This sequence joins TRBV28 and TRBJ2-7; D not resolved. The CDR3 covers 11 residues. Trimming removed 5 bases at V and 3 bases at J, with 5 bases between. Germline lookup yields CDR1 MDHEN and CDR2 SYDVKM. Written as DNA, the CDR3 is TGTGCCAGCAGTCGCTTCTACGAGCAGTACTTC. It is translated as CASSRFYEQYF.

As for this clonotype: At one boundary the junction diverges from the germline segment, which might be a read error. DNA of the CDR3: TGTTCCAGCAGTGACGGACTAGCGGGAGAACACGGGGAGCTGTTTTTT. Residues: CSSSDGLAGEHGELFF. V and J are TRBV6-4 and TRBJ2-2, with TRBD2 matching 13 bases. The CDR3 runs 16 residues. Germline values: CDR1 MRHNA, CDR2 SNTAGT.

The chain has TRBV20-1 and TRBJ2-5, with D perhaps matching TRBD1 (6 bases). The V end was cut by 3 bases, the J end by 2 bases, with 16 bases between. The CDR3 has 15 residues. Per the germline V gene, CDR1 is DFQATT and CDR2 is SNEGSKA (reference sequence). CDR3 loop: CSASGEGTYQETQYF. For the CDR3, the DNA is TGCAGTGCTAGTGGGGAAGGGACATATCAAGAGACCCAGTACTTC.

Notes on this clonotype: One junction end disagrees with the germline gene, perhaps due to a read error. The chain couples TRBV30 to TRBJ1-4; D is undetermined. Germline V gives CDR1 GTSNPN, CDR2 SVGIG (reference sequence). The CDR3 has 12 residues. The DNA for the CDR3 is TGTGCCGGGAGTGAAGCTAATGAAAAACTGTTTTTT. Protein product: CAGSEANEKLFF.

This clonotype was seen more than once but under ten times. The chain carries TRBV5-6 and TRBJ2-3, with D hard to call. The germline V and J ends were trimmed by 4 bases and 8 bases, with 11 bases remaining between them. The CDR3 runs 12 residues. Germline assignment: CDR1 SGHDT and CDR2 YYEEEE. The CDR3 bases are TGTGCCAGCAGCGTCCAGCGCCGTACGCAGTATTTT. Amino acids: CASSVQRRTQYF.

About this clonotype: This may be a read error: a much more frequent sequence differs by one nucleotide. This sequence joins TRBV10-1 and TRBJ1-3; D call uncertain. Germline V gives CDR1 WNHNN, CDR2 SYGVQD (reference sequence). The CDR3 totals 12 residues. V lost 6 bases and J lost 3, with 6 bases in between. This chain's CDR3 is CASSPYGNTIYF. In nucleotides, the CDR3 is TGCGCCAGCAGCCCATATGGAAACACCATATATTTT.

This clonotype was seen a handful of times. The chain carries TRBV6-2 or TRBV6-3 and TRBJ1-1, with D possibly TRBD1 on 5 matching bases. The ends were cut back, 6 bases at V and 1 base at J, with 18 bases in the middle. The CDR3 runs to 16 residues. Germline CDR1 and CDR2: MNHEY and SVGEGT. The CDR3 loop is CASRRTLGEGNTEAFF. In nucleotides, the CDR3 is TGTGCCAGCAGACGTACCCTGGGGGAGGGGAACACTGAAGCTTTCTTT.

This clonotype has a handful of counts. The rearrangement uses TRBV28 and TRBJ2-7, with no clear D. Germline CDR1 and CDR2: MDHEN and SYDVKM. This CDR3 comprises 13 residues. V shed 9 bases and J shed 2 bases, with 14 bases lying between them. The CDR3 reads CASTTEDAYEQYF. CDR3 DNA sequence: TGTGCCAGTACGACTGAAGACGCCTACGAGCAGTACTTC.

This clonotype was recorded a few times. The V and J genes are TRBV5-1 and TRBJ2-3; TRBD2 is a possible D gene (6 bases). Germline CDR1 and CDR2: SGHRS and YFSETQ. Trimming took 4 bases from V and 1 from J, leaving 10 bases between them. CDR3 length: 14 amino acids. This CDR3 is CASSASSGTDTQYF. CDR3 DNA sequence: TGCGCCAGCAGCGCCTCTAGCGGCACAGATACGCAGTATTTT.

This chain links TRBV10-3 with TRBJ1-5, with TRBD1 matching 9 bases. Looked up from germline, CDR1 is ENHRY and CDR2 is SYGVKD. The CDR3 totals 15 residues. Trimming at V came to 1 base and at J to 6 bases, leaving 4 bases not matched to a gene. The CDR3 DNA reads TGTGCCATCAGTGAGTTGGGACAGGGAAGTCAGCCCCAGCATTTT. This codes for CAISELGQGSQPQHF.

This clonotype counts as medium-sized. J is TRBJ1-3 and V is TRBV4-3; TRBD1 matches at 11 bases. Germline trimming cut 1 base from V and 3 bases from J; bases unmatched to any gene: 5. The length of the CDR3 is 17 residues. Germline loops: CDR1 LGHNA, CDR2 YSLEER. The CDR3 is CASSQGPGTGGGNTIYF. The CDR3 DNA sequence: TGCGCCAGCAGCCAAGGGCCCGGGACAGGGGGTGGAAACACCATATATTTT.

This clonotype is medium-sized in the sample. V and J are TRBV20-1 and TRBJ2-7, with a tentative D call TRBD1 (6 bases). CDR1 is DFQATT, CDR2 SNEGSKA, per germline (reference sequence). The CDR3 contains 14 residues. V lost 1 base to trimming and J lost 6 bases, with 16 bases between them. The CDR3 DNA sequence: TGCAGTGCTAGAGCTACAGGGTTGTCGGTCGAGCAGTACTTC. Translated, it gives CSARATGLSVEQYF.

This clonotype is large. The chain combines TRBV5-1 with TRBJ2-7; 9 bases line up with TRBD2. CDR3 size: 15 residues. In germline, CDR1 is SGHRS, CDR2 YFSETQ. J was trimmed by 2 bases and V by 0 bases; bases with no gene match: 3. CDR3 nucleotide sequence: TGCGCCAGCAGCTTGGAGCGGGAGGTCCCCTACGAGCAGTACTTC. It is translated as CASSLEREVPYEQYF.

This clonotype was recorded a few times. The CDR3 region has the DNA TGCGCCAGCAGCCCAATCTCTACAGGGATCACTGAAGCTTTCTTT. Protein sequence: CASSPISTGITEAFF. The rearrangement links TRBV4-3 to TRBJ1-1; maybe TRBD1 (6 bases). The CDR3 runs to 15 residues. The germline V and J ends were trimmed by 4 bases and 4 bases, with 16 bases remaining between them. Per germline, CDR1 LGHNA and CDR2 YSLEER.

By share of the sample, this clonotype is medium-sized. J is TRBJ2-5 and V is TRBV24-1; D remains ambiguous. Germline V gene data show CDR1 as KGHDR and CDR2 as SFDVKD. The CDR3 contains 15 residues. Deletions cut 4 bases from V and 4 bases from J, with 15 bases between. CDR3 in amino acids: CATSDHPPKGETQYF. CDR3 nucleotides: TGTGCCACCAGTGACCACCCCCCCAAGGGAGAGACCCAGTACTTC.

By sample fraction, this clonotype is medium-sized. This chain joins TRBV9 and TRBJ2-7, with 8 bases lining up with TRBD1. The CDR3 contains 17 residues. CDR1 and CDR2 (germline): SGDLS, YYNGEE. V shed 5 bases and J 0 bases; nucleotides not matched to a gene: 13. The CDR3 sequence is CASSRERGQGVSYEQYF. In nucleotides, the CDR3 is TGTGCCAGCAGTCGAGAGCGTGGACAGGGTGTCTCCTACGAGCAGTACTTC. The whole variable domain, remainder taken from reference TRBV9 and TRBJ2-7, is DSGVTQTPKHLITATGQRVTLRCSPRSGDLSVYWYQQSLDQGLQFLIQYYNGEERAKGNILERFSAQQFPDLHSELNLSSLELGDSALYFCASSRERGQGVSYEQYFGPGTRLTVT.

This clonotype is medium-sized (0.01 to 0.1%) in the sample. This sequence joins TRBV4-3 and TRBJ1-3; D call uncertain. This CDR3 contains 16 residues. Germline V gene data show CDR1 as LGHNA and CDR2 as YSLEER. V lost 0 bases and J lost 4, with 13 bases in between. The CDR3 DNA is TGCGCCAGCAGCCAAGATGTAGAGGGTCTCGGAAACACCATATATTTT. It specifies CASSQDVEGLGNTIYF.

V and J are TRBV5-4 and TRBJ2-3; D is undetermined. The V and J ends lost 3 bases and 2 bases respectively, with 4 bases between them. This CDR3 has 12 amino acids. In germline, CDR1 is SGHNT, CDR2 YYREEE (reference sequence). The CDR3 loop reads CASSSTTDTQYF. For the CDR3, the DNA is TGTGCCAGCAGCTCAACCACAGATACGCAGTATTTT.

In its sample, this clonotype ranks as medium-sized. The chain joins TRBV18 to TRBJ2-7; 9 bases line up with TRBD1. The CDR3 spans 14 residues. Unmatched junction bases numbered 7, after V lost 5 bases and J lost 5 bases. Germline loops: CDR1 KGHSH, CDR2 LQKENI. The DNA for the CDR3 is TGTGCCAGCTCAACCTCGGGACAGGGCCACGAGCAGTACTTC. Amino acids: CASSTSGQGHEQYF.